This record looks at one T cell receptor beta chain sequence and its context. This specimen belongs to a study of blood T cell repertoires in COVID-19. Study-level information: Specimens from acute and convalescent COVID-19 originated in the United States, Italy and Spain.

The ends were cut back, 6 bases at V and 6 bases at J, with 12 bases in the middle. Germline lookup yields CDR1 MDHEN and CDR2 SYDVKM. CDR3 length equals 14 residues. Source study methods: Amplification from reference gene primers served as the basis for estimated nucleated cell counts. The data were produced by immunoSEQ multiplex PCR, yet TCRdb's version contains in-frame clones alone and is incomplete. That table supplies the V and J calls and clone size; D and trimming were determined from the DNA. The top ten hold 15% to 20% of the sample, which has 95,000 to 100,000 clones, roughly 80% seen once.

This receptor was taken from a woman between 55 and 75 years old with acute or convalescent COVID-19. The V and J genes are TRBV28 and TRBJ1-6, with D possibly being TRBD1 (5 bases). The sequenced sample consisted of peripheral blood. CDR3 sequence reads: CASSLDTANSPLHF. Written as DNA, the CDR3 is TGTGCCAGCAGCCTGGACACAGCTAATTCACCCCTCCACTTT.